This entry lists 10 T cell receptor beta chains sequenced from one sample in a study of blood T cell repertoires in COVID-19. Assay used: immunoSEQ multiplex PCR; TCRdb lists only in-frame clones, some missing. The sample holds 210,000 or so clones, roughly nine tenths seen once. The sequenced sample was PBMCs or T cells enriched from blood (not recorded which). The receptors derive from a woman in her 50s in a cohort exposed to, infected with or recovered from COVID-19 (not recorded which).

This clone was counted a single time. The rearrangement uses TRBV6-5 and TRBJ1-4; 7 bases are a match to TRBD1. The V gene's germline CDR1 is MNHEY and CDR2 SVGAGI. The CDR3 is 12 residues long. V was clipped by 10 bases and J by 8 bases; unmatched bases: 7. The CDR3 is CATQGSGEKLFF. The CDR3 DNA sequence: TGTGCCACACAGGGGAGTGGAGAAAAACTGTTTTTT.

This chain uses TRBV9 with TRBJ2-1; 8 bases match TRBD2. This CDR3 is 15 amino acids long. Germline loops: CDR1 SGDLS, CDR2 YYNGEE. Germline trimming cut 0 bases from V and 3 bases from J; bases unmatched to any gene: 2. DNA for the CDR3: TGTGCCAGCAGCGTAGGCGGGGGGATCTACAATGAGCAGTTCTTC. Residues: CASSVGGGIYNEQFF.

The rearrangement uses TRBV19 and TRBJ2-1, with 7 nucleotides matching TRBD2. The CDR3 runs 11 residues. CDR1 LNHDA and CDR2 SQIVND come from the germline V gene (reference sequence). V shed 5 bases and J 14 bases; nucleotides not matched to a gene: 6. The chain's CDR3 is CASSDRDYKFF. DNA of the CDR3: TGTGCCAGTAGTGACCGGGACTACAAGTTCTTC.

This sequence joins TRBV5-1 and TRBJ1-1; 7 nucleotides line up with TRBD1. V shed 4 bases, J shed 8 bases, and the junction held 11 bases outside the gene matches. The CDR3 has 14 amino acids. From germline, CDR1 is SGHRS and CDR2 YFSETQ. CDR3 sequence reads: CASSTGAAAREAFF. The CDR3 region has the DNA TGCGCCAGCAGCACAGGGGCCGCAGCAAGGGAAGCTTTCTTT. The variable domain in full, completed from reference TRBV5-1 and TRBJ1-1, reads KAGVTQTPRYLIKTRGQQVTLSCSPISGHRSVSWYQQTPGQGLQFLFEYFSETQRNKGNFPGRFSGRQFSNSRSEMNVSTLELGDSALYLCASSTGAAAREAFFGQGTRLTVV.

This clone was seen a single time. The chain couples TRBV3-1 (or the pseudogene TRBV3-2) to TRBJ1-3; D perhaps matches TRBD1 (6 bases). Germline CDR1 and CDR2: LGHDT and YNNKEL (reference sequence). The CDR3 runs 18 residues. V was cut by 2 bases and J by 0 bases, with 17 bases left in between. CDR3 coding DNA: TGTGCCAGCAGCCAAACCTGGGACACCGCGAGCTCTGGAAACACCATATATTTT. This translates into CASSQTWDTASSGNTIYF.

The chain is built from TRBV7-2 and TRBJ2-5, with D tentatively TRBD2 (5 bases). Trimming took off 5 bases at V and 8 bases at J, with 15 bases between the two ends. The CDR3 runs 13 residues. Per the germline V gene, CDR1 is SGHTA and CDR2 is FQGNSA. CDR3 nucleotide sequence: TGTGCCAGCAGCCCAAGGGAGATGGGAACCCAGTACTTC. As protein: CASSPREMGTQYF.

This clone was seen a single time. V is TRBV11-2 and J is TRBJ2-3, with 10 bases aligning to TRBD1. CDR3 size: 17 residues. The germline gives CDR1 SGHAT, CDR2 FQNNGV. V shed 5 bases, J shed 1 base, and the junction held 9 bases outside the gene matches. The CDR3 loop is CASSITGTGDGTDTQYF. The CDR3 region has the DNA TGTGCCAGCAGCATCACCGGGACAGGGGACGGCACAGATACGCAGTATTTT.

For the CDR3, the DNA is TGTGCCAGCAGCCTGCCCCGGGACCCTAGGAGGGCTGAAGCTTTCTTT. Amino acid sequence: CASSLPRDPRRAEAFF. The V gene is TRBV27, the J gene TRBJ1-1; D is perhaps TRBD1 (5 bases). Germline V gene lookup returns CDR1 MNHEY and CDR2 SMNVEV (reference sequence). Trimming removed 6 bases from V and 6 bases from J, with 23 bases in between. This CDR3 comprises 16 residues.

This rearrangement joins TRBV6-5 to TRBJ2-5, with D perhaps TRBD2 (5 bases). Trimming removed 4 bases from V and 2 bases from J, with 11 bases in between. This CDR3 spans 14 amino acids. Germline CDR1 and CDR2: MNHEY and SVGAGI. The CDR3 bases are TGTGCCAGCAGTTTATCCACGGGACAAGAGACCCAGTACTTC. As protein: CASSLSTGQETQYF.

This rearrangement joins TRBV7-9 to TRBJ2-3, with 11 nucleotides matching TRBD2. V was pared by 2 bases and J by 9 bases, with 4 bases of the junction left unmatched. Germline V gene data show CDR1 as SEHNR and CDR2 as FQNEAQ (reference sequence). CDR3 length: 14 residues. CDR3 nucleotide sequence: TGTGCCAGCAGCTTAAGCCTAGCGGGGGGAACGCAGTATTTT. Residues: CASSLSLAGGTQYF.